These T cell receptor beta chains were read from a single sample in a study of yellow fever vaccine responses in identical twins. TCRdb analysed the RT-PCR reads with MiXCR anew, one entry per CDR3 protein. The sample lists 4,500 to 7,000 distinct CDR3 sequences, about 65% seen once, with 4% in the top ten. Sequencing used T cells from blood (PBMCs), unsorted or a sorted subset (not recorded which), obtained before or after yellow fever vaccination (not recorded which). The receptor set was obtained from a woman between 18 and 29 years old who received the yellow fever vaccine. The CDR3 runs from the conserved cysteine through the conserved F or W. A D gene is named only where the DNA matches it firmly.

D: TRBD1
V: TRBV20-1
J: TRBJ2-5
CDR3: CSAGQDRAQETQYF

D: TRBD1
V: TRBV13
J: TRBJ1-4
CDR3: CASSATGTGREKLFF

D: .
V: TRBV28
J: TRBJ2-7
CDR3: CASSLGGTHNEQYF

D: .
V: TRBV29-1
J: TRBJ2-3
CDR3: CSVWTGTDTQYF

D: TRBD2
V: TRBV29-1
J: TRBJ2-5
CDR3: CSVELRLADTYRETQYF

D: .
V: TRBV29-1
J: TRBJ2-7
CDR3: CTAISGTEQYF

D: .
V: TRBV4-3
J: TRBJ2-5
CDR3: CASSQEYGPETQYF

D: .
V: TRBV29-1
J: TRBJ2-3
CDR3: CSVEYAEVANTQYF

D: .
V: TRBV30
J: TRBJ2-1
CDR3: CAWSLGVSGYNEQFF

D: TRBD1
V: TRBV6-4
J: TRBJ2-1
CDR3: CASSDRDSGYNEQFF

D: .
V: TRBV13
J: TRBJ2-6
CDR3: CASSLDSGANVLTF

D: .
V: TRBV2
J: TRBJ2-6
CDR3: CASSDRALGTPGANVLTF

D: TRBD2
V: TRBV4-3
J: TRBJ2-7
CDR3: CASSQDIAGGYEQYF

D: TRBD2
V: TRBV23-1
J: TRBJ2-1
CDR3: CASTPLPAGGNEQFF

D: .
V: TRBV11-2
J: TRBJ1-4
CDR3: CASSLVQATNEKLFF

D: TRBD2
V: TRBV9
J: TRBJ2-7
CDR3: CASSPSGSYEQYF

D: .
V: TRBV7-9
J: TRBJ2-3
CDR3: CAITGALTPDTQYF

D: .
V: TRBV18
J: TRBJ2-3
CDR3: CASSSSADTQYF

D: .
V: TRBV10-1
J: TRBJ2-3
CDR3: CASSWTSTDTQYF

D: .
V: TRBV19
J: TRBJ2-7
CDR3: CASRGSYEQYF

D: .
V: TRBV29-1
J: TRBJ2-1
CDR3: CSVRVNEQFF

D: TRBD1
V: TRBV4-1
J: TRBJ1-3
CDR3: CASSPPQGENTIYF

D: .
V: TRBV5-6
J: TRBJ2-3
CDR3: CASSLADTQYF

D: .
V: TRBV2
J: TRBJ2-1
CDR3: CASGPRYNEQFF

D: TRBD1
V: TRBV20-1
J: TRBJ2-7
CDR3: CSARALQGDDYEQYF

D: .
V: TRBV12-3/TRBV12-4
J: TRBJ2-1
CDR3: CASSPLNEQFF

D: .
V: TRBV5-2
J: TRBJ2-1
CDR3: CASSLITGAGEQFF

D: TRBD2
V: TRBV15
J: TRBJ2-1
CDR3: CATSRDHGGGSYNEQFF